The 21 T cell receptor beta chains below were found in one sample sequenced in a study of identical twins. MiXCR, applied by TCRdb to the 5' RACE reads, yields one record per CDR3 protein. The profile covers about 720,000 distinct CDR3 sequences, with under 9% appearing a single time and 0.8% to 1% taken by the ten largest. This same sample was also part of a study on yellow fever vaccine responses in identical twins.

Sequencing input: PBMCs. Source of these receptors: a woman aged 18-29 years in good health.

This clonotype was detected only a few times. This chain connects TRBV5-8 to TRBJ1-4, with D perhaps TRBD1 (6 bases). The CDR3 extends over 16 amino acids. The V and J ends lost 0 bases and 2 bases respectively, with 11 bases between them. Germline V gene lookup returns CDR1 SGHTS and CDR2 YDEGEE. Written as DNA, the CDR3 is TGTGCCAGCAGCTTGGGGACAGTAGGCACTAATGAAAAACTGTTTTTT. This encodes CASSLGTVGTNEKLFF.

The CDR3 loop reads CSVSGEILAGAIETQYF. The CDR3 DNA reads as TGCAGCGTCTCGGGGGAAATCCTAGCGGGAGCGATTGAGACCCAGTACTTC. The chain has TRBV29-1 and TRBJ2-5, with 10 bases matching TRBD2. Germline CDR1 and CDR2: SQVTM and ANQGSEA. The CDR3 is made up of 17 amino acids. V lost 6 bases to trimming and J lost 5 bases; unmatched junction nucleotides: 18.

The sample holds a few counts of this clonotype. The J gene is TRBJ1-2, the V gene TRBV9; TRBD1 aligns across 9 bases. There are 16 residues in the CDR3. Losses at the gene ends were 0 bases for V and 6 bases for J; bases not matched to a gene: 9. CDR1 and CDR2 (germline): SGDLS, YYNGEE. The CDR3 DNA is TGTGCCAGCAGCGTAGGGGGGGGCGACAGGGGGAATGGCTACACCTTC. Translated: CASSVGGGDRGNGYTF. Supplemented by reference TRBV9 and TRBJ1-2, the full variable domain reads DSGVTQTPKHLITATGQRVTLRCSPRSGDLSVYWYQQSLDQGLQFLIQYYNGEERAKGNILERFSAQQFPDLHSELNLSSLELGDSALYFCASSVGGGDRGNGYTFGSGTRLTVV.

The chain recombines TRBV2 with TRBJ1-2, with 7 bases that match TRBD1. J gave up 2 bases and V 9 bases, and 6 bases lay outside the gene matches. Germline loops: CDR1 SNHLY, CDR2 FYNNEI. The CDR3 is 13 residues long. The CDR3 loop is CARGDSQNYGYTF. The CDR3 DNA sequence: TGTGCCAGGGGGGACAGTCAGAACTATGGCTACACCTTC.

In this sample, this clonotype turned up many times. The chain employs TRBV5-1 and TRBJ2-3; TRBD2 is a possible D gene (7 bases). Trimming took 2 bases from V and 0 from J, leaving 13 bases between them. This CDR3 is built from 16 residues. Looked up from germline, CDR1 is SGHRS and CDR2 is YFSETQ. DNA for the CDR3: TGCGCCAGCAGCTTTTTAGGGGGGGGGAGCACAGATACGCAGTATTTT. This sequence encodes CASSFLGGGSTDTQYF.

This clonotype was detected ten times or more. V is TRBV5-1 and J is TRBJ2-5; D might be TRBD1 (6 bases). In germline, CDR1 is SGHRS, CDR2 YFSETQ. V was cut by 4 bases and J by 3 bases, with 13 bases left in between. This CDR3 spans 14 amino acids. CDR3 DNA sequence: TGCGCCAGCAGCCCGGACAGTCTAGAAGAGACCCAGTACTTC. It is translated as CASSPDSLEETQYF.

In its sample, this clonotype was seen a few times. J is TRBJ2-5 and V is TRBV12-3 or TRBV12-4; 11 nucleotides align to TRBD2. Losses at the gene ends were 3 bases for V and 6 bases for J; bases not matched to a gene: 3. CDR3 length equals 14 residues. The CDR3 DNA is TGTGCCAGCAGTTTTAGCGGGGGGGTAAAGACCCAGTACTTC. Protein: CASSFSGGVKTQYF.

V and J are TRBV29-1 and TRBJ2-7, with a possible D match to TRBD1 (5 bases). Trimming took off 6 bases at V and 2 bases at J, with 8 bases between the two ends. Germline values: CDR1 SQVTM, CDR2 ANQGSEA. This CDR3 contains 11 residues. CDR3 DNA sequence: TGCAGCGTAACGACAGCCTACGAGCAGTACTTC. Translated, it gives CSVTTAYEQYF.

This clonotype was counted only a few times. The CDR3 reads CASSAIRGAGGADTQYF. In DNA form, the CDR3 reads TGTGCCAGCAGCGCCATACGGGGAGCGGGGGGAGCGGATACGCAGTATTTT. This chain uses TRBV7-2 with TRBJ2-3; TRBD2 matches at 9 bases. J gave up 6 bases and V 5 bases, and 15 bases lay outside the gene matches. The germline CDR1 and CDR2 sequences are SGHTA and FQGNSA. The CDR3 sequence is 17 residues long. Full variable domain (remainder filled in from reference TRBV7-2 and TRBJ2-3): GAGVSQSPSNKVTEKGKDVELRCDPISGHTALYWYRQSLGQGLEFLIYFQGNSAPDKSGLPSDRFSAERTGGSVSTLTIQRTQQEDSAVYLCASSAIRGAGGADTQYFGPGTRLTVL.

The sample holds many counts of this clonotype. This chain joins TRBV20-1 and TRBJ2-1; no firm D call. Trimming left V 5 bases short and J 3 bases short, with 11 bases between. Looked up from germline, CDR1 is DFQATT and CDR2 is SNEGSKA (reference sequence). CDR3 length: 13 residues. CDR3 residues: CSAAIIDYNEQFF. The CDR3 DNA is TGCAGTGCTGCGATTATTGACTACAATGAGCAGTTCTTC.

There are a few counts of this clonotype. This chain links TRBV30 with TRBJ2-3; D unresolved. The CDR3 is 12 residues long. Trimming took off 3 bases at V and 2 bases at J, with 6 bases between the two ends. Germline CDR1 GTSNPN, CDR2 SVGIG (reference sequence). CDR3 loop: CAWRYHTDTQYF. CDR3 sequence (DNA): TGTGCCTGGAGGTATCACACAGATACGCAGTATTTT.

J is TRBJ2-1 and V is TRBV6-5, with TRBD2 identical over 11 bases. V trimming: 0 bases; J trimming: 5 bases; junction bases outside the gene matches: 6. CDR1 MNHEY and CDR2 SVGAGI come from the germline V gene. There are 17 residues in the CDR3. This chain's CDR3 is CASSYSPGLAAHNEQFF. In DNA, the CDR3 is TGTGCCAGCAGTTACTCACCGGGACTAGCGGCTCACAATGAGCAGTTCTTC.

Comments on this clonotype: At one end, the junction sequence differs from germline, possibly due to a read error. The V call is TRBV24-1, the J call TRBJ1-4; tentatively, D is TRBD1 (6 bases). This CDR3 is built from 15 residues. CDR1 and CDR2 from the germline V gene are KGHDR and SFDVKD. The CDR3 loop reads CATSGGTTTNEKLFF. In DNA form, the CDR3 reads TGTGCCACCAGTGGGGGGACAACAACTAATGAAAAACTATTTTTT.

This clonotype was seen repeatedly, ten times or more. The chain combines TRBV20-1 with TRBJ2-5, with D maybe TRBD2 (5 bases). Trimming shortened V by 3 bases and J by 5 bases, and 10 bases separated the two germline ends. The CDR3 is 12 residues long. Germline CDR1 reads DFQATT; CDR2 reads SNEGSKA (reference sequence). The CDR3, as DNA: TGCAGTGCTAGTAGGCTAGCTGAGACCCAGTACTTC. Translated, it gives CSASRLAETQYF.

This clonotype was recorded a few times. V usage is TRBV6-5 and J usage is TRBJ1-5, with D unclear. Deletions cut 2 bases from V and 7 bases from J, with 12 bases between. This CDR3 has 14 residues. Germline V CDR1 and CDR2: MNHEY, SVGAGI. CDR3 nucleotide sequence: TGTGCCAGCAGTTACGGAGGGCCTGGGCAGCCCCAGCATTTT. It encodes CASSYGGPGQPQHF.

The gene calls are TRBV27 and TRBJ2-7, with 7 bases identical to TRBD1. The CDR3 consists of 15 residues. The germline V gene encodes CDR1 MNHEY and CDR2 SMNVEV (reference sequence). Trimming removed 2 bases from V and 3 bases from J; junction bases left unmatched: 7. DNA for the CDR3: TGTGCCAGCAGTTTACCGGGACAGCCGTACTACGAGCAGTACTTC. Protein product: CASSLPGQPYYEQYF.

This clonotype was recorded a few times. The rearrangement joins TRBV28 to TRBJ2-2; TRBD2 matches at 9 bases. V was clipped by 4 bases and J by 6 bases; unmatched bases: 3. Germline V CDR1 and CDR2: MDHEN, SYDVKM. This CDR3 has 14 residues. CDR3: CASSSRGRAGELFF. The CDR3 DNA reads TGTGCCAGCAGTTCCCGCGGGAGGGCCGGGGAGCTGTTTTTT.

This clonotype has a handful of counts. The chain is built from TRBV13 and TRBJ2-1; 10 bases agree with TRBD2. Germline lookup yields CDR1 PRHDT and CDR2 FYEKMQ (reference sequence). This CDR3 is 15 amino acids long. V shed 2 bases, J shed 8 bases, and the junction held 6 bases outside the gene matches. The CDR3, as DNA: TGTGCCAGCAGCTTATTCCTAGCGGGGGAGGATGAGCAGTTCTTC. It is translated as CASSLFLAGEDEQFF.

The chain employs TRBV5-1 and TRBJ2-7; 9 nucleotides line up with TRBD2. This CDR3 spans 14 amino acids. Germline V gene sequence: CDR1 SGHRS, CDR2 YFSETQ. J gave up 7 bases and V 5 bases, and 10 bases lay outside the gene matches. The CDR3 loop is CASSLLAGTWEQYF. DNA of the CDR3: TGCGCCAGCAGTTTGCTAGCGGGGACTTGGGAGCAGTACTTC.

This clonotype was recorded a few times. J is TRBJ2-4 and V is TRBV28; a possible D gene is TRBD1 (6 bases). The CDR3 has 18 amino acids. Germline CDR1 reads MDHEN; CDR2 reads SYDVKM. The V and J ends lost 5 bases and 0 bases respectively, with 20 bases between them. The CDR3 protein is CASSPPTGQSLAKNIQYF. The CDR3 nucleotides are TGTGCCAGCAGTCCACCGACAGGCCAGAGTCTAGCCAAAAACATTCAGTACTTC.

This clonotype was seen only a few times. V usage is TRBV10-2 and J usage is TRBJ2-7; 11 bases align to TRBD1. The trim removed 6 bases at V and 2 bases at J, leaving 3 bases unmatched. Per germline, CDR1 WSHSY and CDR2 SAAADI. CDR3 length equals 14 residues. The CDR3 loop reads CASRWDRGAYEQYF. In DNA form, the CDR3 reads TGCGCCAGCAGGTGGGACAGGGGGGCCTACGAGCAGTACTTC.